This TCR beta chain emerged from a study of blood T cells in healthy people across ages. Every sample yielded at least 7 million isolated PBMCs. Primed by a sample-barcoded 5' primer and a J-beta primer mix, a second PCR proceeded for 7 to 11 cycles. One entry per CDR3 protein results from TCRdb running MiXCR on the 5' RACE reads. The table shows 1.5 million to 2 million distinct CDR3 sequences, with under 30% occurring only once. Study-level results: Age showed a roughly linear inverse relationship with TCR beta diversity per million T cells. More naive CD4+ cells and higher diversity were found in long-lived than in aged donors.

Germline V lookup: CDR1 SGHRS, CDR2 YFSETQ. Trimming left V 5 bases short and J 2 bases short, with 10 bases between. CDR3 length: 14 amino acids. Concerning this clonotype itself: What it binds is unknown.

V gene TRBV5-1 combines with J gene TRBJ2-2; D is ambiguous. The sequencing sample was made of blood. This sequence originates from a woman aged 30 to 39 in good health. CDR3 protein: CASSRLQNTGELFF. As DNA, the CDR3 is TGCGCCAGCAGTCGGTTACAAAACACCGGGGAGCTGTTTTTT.